These T cell receptor beta chains were read from a single sample in a study of Graves' ophthalmopathy and Graves' hyperthyroidism. One entry per CDR3 protein, called by TCRdb with MiXCR from the multiplex PCR reads. The data hold 500,000 to 600,000 distinct CDR3 sequences, with 39% observed a single time. The sequenced material came from peripheral blood or thyroid tissue (not recorded which). Every receptor here comes from an adult man with Graves' hyperthyroidism. CDR3s include the opening cysteine and the closing phenylalanine or tryptophan. The order of the fields is J gene, V gene, clone size, D gene, CDR3 DNA, CDR3 protein. D genes are given only for firm matches. Size is stated for part of the rows, as once, few or many counts, or as a class when the clone is expanded.

>TRBJ2-2|TRBV5-1|.|.
TGCGCCAGCAGCTTGGGTTCTGGCGGAGGGGTTGAGCAGTTTTTT
CASSLGSGGGVEQFF
>TRBJ1-3|TRBV19|many|.
TGTGCCAGTAGTATTTCAGTTTACTCTGGAAACACCATATATTTT
CASSISVYSGNTIYF
>TRBJ2-7|TRBV20-1|.|TRBD2
TGCAGTGCCAGCCGTAGCGGGAGTCACGAGCAGTACTTC
CSASRSGSHEQYF
>TRBJ2-5|TRBV4-2|many|TRBD1
TGTGCCAGCAGCCTAACAGGGGGCGAAGAGACCCAGTACTTC
CASSLTGGEETQYF
>TRBJ2-7|TRBV5-1|few|.
TGCGCCAGCAGCTCGGGACTCGGGCGTTACGAGCAGTACTTC
CASSSGLGRYEQYF
>TRBJ2-5|TRBV7-9|many|.
TGTGCCAGCAGCCCGGACAACCCTACGGCCCAGTACTTC
CASSPDNPTAQYF
>TRBJ2-7|TRBV10-3|.|TRBD1
TGTGCCATCAGTGAGTCCGCAGGGGGCGAATCCTACGAGCAGTACTTC
CAISESAGGESYEQYF
>TRBJ2-3|TRBV11-3|.|.
TGTGCCAGCAGCTTATTACTAAGAAGCGATACGCAGTATTTT
CASSLLLRSDTQYF
>TRBJ2-7|TRBV28|few|.
TGTGCCAGCAGTTTACCTGGACAGAAGTCCGGGGAGCAGTACTTC
CASSLPGQKSGEQYF
>TRBJ1-2|TRBV29-1|many|TRBD1
TGCAGCGTTGTGACAGGGGACAACTATGGCTACACCTTC
CSVVTGDNYGYTF
>TRBJ2-7|TRBV4-1|many|TRBD1
TGCGCCAGCAGCCAAGAAGGACAGGGAGGATCCTACGAGCAGTACTTC
CASSQEGQGGSYEQYF
>TRBJ2-1|TRBV2|few|.
TGTGCCAGCAGTGGACAGGACAATGAGCAGTTCTTC
CASSGQDNEQFF
>TRBJ2-7|TRBV5-1|.|.
TGCGCCAGCAGCTTGGCGGGAGCAGGGATGGCGGATACGCAGTACTTC
CASSLAGAGMADTQYF
>TRBJ1-5|TRBV29-1|.|.
TGTGCCTGGAGTGTACCCTGGCAGGGAGAGGGTCAGCCCCAGCATTTT
CAWSVPWQGEGQPQHF
>TRBJ1-1|TRBV19|.|TRBD1
TGTGCCAGTAGTGCAGGGGGTAGCGCTGAAGCTTTCTTT
CASSAGGSAEAFF
>TRBJ2-3|TRBV15|.|.
TGTGCCACCAGCAGAGTCCGTCTAGATACGCAGTATTTT
CATSRVRLDTQYF
>TRBJ1-3|TRBV24-1|.|.
TGTGCCACCAGTGTCGGGACTAGCGGGAACACCATATATTTT
CATSVGTSGNTIYF
>TRBJ1-5|TRBV6-1|few|TRBD1
TGTGCCAGCAAGACAGGGAATAGCAATCAGCCCCAGCATTTT
CASKTGNSNQPQHF
>TRBJ1-2|TRBV19|.|.
TGTGCCAGTAGTATAGACGGCACGTTTCATCAAGGCTACACCTTC
CASSIDGTFHQGYTF
>TRBJ2-1|TRBV24-1|.|TRBD2
TGTGCCACCAGTGATTTCGGGACTAGCGGGAAACATGAGCAGTTCTTC
CATSDFGTSGKHEQFF
>TRBJ1-2|TRBV7-2|.|TRBD1
TGTGCCAGCAGCCAAGATGGGGTCGGACAGGTGCCCTACTATGGCTACACCTTC
CASSQDGVGQVPYYGYTF
>TRBJ2-7|TRBV24-1|few|.
TGTGCCACCAGTGACCGCGGGTATCGGGGGCCCTACGAGCAGTACTTC
CATSDRGYRGPYEQYF
>TRBJ1-1|TRBV2|many|.
TGTGCCAGCAGTGAACCCAAGGGCTTGAGGAACACTGAAGCTTTCTTT
CASSEPKGLRNTEAFF
>TRBJ2-7|TRBV11-2|.|TRBD1
TGTGCCAGCAGCTTCAGGGACAGGCACTCCTACGAGCAGTACTTC
CASSFRDRHSYEQYF
>TRBJ1-5|TRBV10-3|many|.
TGTGCCATCAGTGAGTCTTGGGATAGCAATCAGCCCCAGCATTTT
CAISESWDSNQPQHF
>TRBJ1-1|TRBV2|.|.
TGTGCCAGCAGTGAACCTAGCGGGGGGAACACTGAAGCTTTCTTT
CASSEPSGGNTEAFF
>TRBJ2-2|TRBV7-9|many|.
TGTGCCAGCAGCTTCCATTCAACCCGACATACCGGGGAGCTGTTTTTT
CASSFHSTRHTGELFF
>TRBJ1-2|TRBV2|.|.
TGTGCCAGCAACAGGGACGTCTCCCTCAACTATGGCTACACCTTC
CASNRDVSLNYGYTF
>TRBJ1-6|TRBV20-1|many|.
TGCAGTGCTAGGAAGGGGCCCGTCGGTAATTCACCCCTCCACTTT
CSARKGPVGNSPLHF
>TRBJ1-3|TRBV29-1|many|TRBD1
TGCAGCGTTCATAAGGACAGGGATGGAAACACCATATATTTT
CSVHKDRDGNTIYF
>TRBJ2-5|TRBV29-1|.|.
TGCAGCGTGGCGGGCAGAGGGGAGACCCAGTACTTC
CSVAGRGETQYF
>TRBJ2-1|TRBV20-1|few|TRBD2
TGCAGTGCTTACACTAGCGGGATTACCAATGAGCAGTTCTTC
CSAYTSGITNEQFF
>TRBJ2-5|TRBV12-3/TRBV12-4|many|.
TGTGCCAGCAGCCTTGGACTGGGGTCGCGTGAGACCCAGTACTTC
CASSLGLGSRETQYF
>TRBJ1-2|TRBV14|.|.
TGTGCCAGCAGCCTCACCGCCGGGCCCCCCGAGGGCTATGGCTACACCTTC
CASSLTAGPPEGYGYTF
>TRBJ1-6|TRBV12-3/TRBV12-4|many|TRBD1
TGTGCCAGCAGTCCGACAGGGGGTTCACCCCTCCACTTT
CASSPTGGSPLHF
>TRBJ1-1|TRBV18|.|.
TGTGCCAGCTCACCACCGTTAGGGAGGAACACTGAAGCTTTCTTT
CASSPPLGRNTEAFF
>TRBJ2-7|TRBV20-1|few|.
TGCAGTGCTAGAGGGGCTCAGGGGCCCACCTACGAGCAGTACTTC
CSARGAQGPTYEQYF